The T cell receptor (beta chain) under discussion was sequenced for a study of blood T cells in healthy people across ages. Study-level points and caveats: The lack of PBMC sorting stopped any conclusive naive versus antigen-experienced comparison.

Sample-barcoded 5' priming and a J-beta primer mix drove a second PCR of 7 to 11 cycles. Using its own MiXCR run on the 5' RACE reads, TCRdb lists one record per CDR3 protein. The sample includes 850,000 to 1,300,000 distinct CDR3 sequences, under 55% of them seen just once. Only a few counts were recorded for this clonotype. Its specificity is unknown. CDR3 length: 15 amino acids. The germline V and J ends were trimmed by 4 bases and 5 bases, with 12 bases remaining between them. Looked up from germline, CDR1 is MDHEN and CDR2 is SYDVKM. The sequenced sample was blood. The receptor was isolated from an older woman in good health. This chain connects TRBV28 to TRBJ1-6; no reliable D call. Here the CDR3 reads CASSSTAPNNSPLHF. CDR3 bases: TGTGCCAGCAGTTCGACGGCACCAAATAATTCACCCCTCCACTTT.